This entry lists 11 T cell receptor beta chains sequenced from one sample in a study of T cells in localized non-small cell lung cancer. Clones were read by immunoSEQ multiplex PCR, and TCRdb kept only the in-frame ones, dropping some. The data contain around 3,600 clones, approximately 24% of them singletons. The specimen comprised lung tumor tissue, sampled before any cancer treatment. The receptors originated from a man between 40 and 70 years old with stage II squamous cell lung carcinoma.

Only a few counts were recorded for this clone. This sequence joins TRBV6-8 and TRBJ2-3, with 14 nucleotides matching TRBD2. In germline, CDR1 is MNHGY, CDR2 SAAAGT. Trimming cost V 11 bases and J 2 bases; bases outside gene matches: 6. This CDR3 contains 15 residues. Written as DNA, the CDR3 is TGTGCCTCCAGGGGACTAGCGGGGGCCACAGATACGCAGTATTTT. This sequence encodes CASRGLAGATDTQYF.

The CDR3 DNA follows: TGTGCCAGCAGTTACTCTGGACAGGGCAACAACGAGCAGTACTTC. It is translated as CASSYSGQGNNEQYF. The chain employs TRBV6-8 and TRBJ2-7, with 8 bases identical to TRBD1. The length of the CDR3 is 15 residues. Germline trimming cut 0 bases from V and 5 bases from J; bases unmatched to any gene: 6. The germline CDR1 and CDR2 sequences are MNHGY and SAAAGT.

The chain uses TRBV10-3 and TRBJ1-5, with D possibly matching TRBD1 (6 bases). V was trimmed by 11 bases and J by 2 bases, leaving 10 bases between them. This CDR3 spans 12 amino acids. Germline V lookup: CDR1 ENHRY, CDR2 SYGVKD. The CDR3, as DNA: TGTGCCGGACGGACAGGCAATCAGCCCCAGCATTTT. Translation: CAGRTGNQPQHF.

This clone was seen repeatedly, ten times or more. The chain recombines TRBV12-5 with TRBJ2-2; D tentatively fits TRBD1 or TRBD2 (5 bases each). CDR1 LGHNT and CDR2 FRNRAP come from the germline V gene. The CDR3 spans 17 residues. CDR3 sequence (DNA): TGTGCCAGCACCTTGGGATGGGGACCCTTGGGTACCGGGGAGCTGTTTTTT. It is translated as CASTLGWGPLGTGELFF.

The genes are TRBV9 and TRBJ2-3; no firm D call. The V gene's germline CDR1 is SGDLS and CDR2 YYNGEE. The CDR3 spans 14 residues. V gave up 4 bases and J gave up 4 bases, with 13 bases separating them. The CDR3 protein is CASSLGSAPDTQYF. CDR3 sequence (DNA): TGTGCCAGCAGCTTGGGAAGCGCGCCAGATACGCAGTATTTT.

This sequence joins TRBV11-3 and TRBJ1-2; tentatively, D is TRBD1 (5 bases). Deletions cut 3 bases from V and 8 bases from J, with 19 bases between. This CDR3 region has 15 residues. Germline CDR1 reads SGHNT; CDR2 reads YENEEA. CDR3 DNA: TGTGCCAGCAGCTTCGTGGCAGGGCCGGGTTACGGCTACACCTTC. This encodes CASSFVAGPGYGYTF. Full variable domain (remainder filled in from reference TRBV11-3 and TRBJ1-2): EAGVVQSPRYKIIEKKQPVAFWCNPISGHNTLYWYLQNLGQGPELLIRYENEEAVDDSQLPKDRFSAERLKGVDSTLKIQPAELGDSAVYLCASSFVAGPGYGYTFGSGTRLTVV.

There are a few counts of this clone. The genes are TRBV9 and TRBJ2-7; 7 nucleotides match TRBD1. Germline V CDR1 and CDR2: SGDLS, YYNGEE. The CDR3 totals 15 residues. The V segment lost 4 bases and the J segment 0 bases; nucleotides outside the gene matches: 7. As DNA, the CDR3 is TGTGCCAGCAGCCCGGGACAGAAAAGCTCCTACGAGCAGTACTTC. It specifies CASSPGQKSSYEQYF.

The chain carries TRBV19 and TRBJ2-2; D possibly uses TRBD1 or TRBD2 (5 bases each). The V gene lost 5 bases and the J gene lost 4 bases, with 14 bases spanning the gap. This CDR3 spans 15 amino acids. Germline V gene lookup returns CDR1 LNHDA and CDR2 SQIVND (reference sequence). DNA of the CDR3: TGTGCCAGTAGTCCGGGACCGACTGTCACCGGGGAGCTGTTTTTT. Amino acid sequence: CASSPGPTVTGELFF.

The sample holds a few counts of this clone. The rearrangement links TRBV6-8 to TRBJ2-4, with 11 positions matching TRBD2. The CDR3 extends over 14 amino acids. With V trimmed by 8 bases and J by 4 bases, 4 bases remained unmatched. The germline gives CDR1 MNHGY, CDR2 SAAAGT. The CDR3 DNA sequence: TGTGCCAGCTCATCTAGCGGGGGGAAAAACATTCAGTACTTC. It is translated as CASSSSGGKNIQYF.

The chain recombines TRBV15 with TRBJ2-5; possibly TRBD2 for D (6 bases). The germline V and J ends were trimmed by 3 bases and 2 bases, with 22 bases remaining between them. The V gene's germline CDR1 is LNHNV and CDR2 YYDKDF (reference sequence). This CDR3 comprises 18 residues. CDR3 amino acids: CATSRIYLRGGAQETQYF. The CDR3 DNA follows: TGTGCCACCAGCAGGATCTACCTAAGGGGCGGGGCTCAAGAGACCCAGTACTTC.

J is TRBJ2-6 and V is TRBV18; TRBD1 might be the D (6 bases). There are 18 residues in the CDR3. Trimming took off 5 bases at V and 0 bases at J, with 17 bases between the two ends. Germline V lookup: CDR1 KGHSH, CDR2 LQKENI. CDR3 DNA sequence: TGTGCCAGCTCAAGAGGGGGTCCTTTTGCCTCTGGGGCCAACGTCCTGACTTTC. Its translation: CASSRGGPFASGANVLTF. Combining the CDR3 with reference TRBV18 and TRBJ2-6 gives the whole variable domain NAGVMQNPRHLVRRRGQEARLRCSPMKGHSHVYWYRQLPEEGLKFMVYLQKENIIDESGMPKERFSAEFPKEGPSILRIQQVVRGDSAAYFCASSRGGPFASGANVLTFGAGSRLTVL.